This T cell receptor (beta chain) was captured in a study of graft-versus-host responses after intestinal transplantation. As for the study in general: The recipients all started with anti-thymocyte globulin induction and then took tacrolimus and steroids for two to four years.

General study results and limits: Individuals who had graft-donor T cell macrochimerism had allografts that showed high graft-versus-host to host-versus-graft clonal ratios. GvH clones turned up in recipient marrow; some had shown up first in ileum or blood.

Generated by immunoSEQ multiplex PCR, the TCRdb table keeps only in-frame clones and is missing some. The data show 110,000 to 150,000 clones, about nine tenths seen once. The CDR3 contains 16 residues. V lost 1 base to trimming and J lost 2 bases, with 14 bases between them. CDR1 and CDR2 (germline): LNHDA, SQIVND (reference sequence). To note about this clone: Its matching antigen is unknown.

The chain carries TRBV19 and TRBJ1-1; a weak D match, TRBD1 (6 bases). The clonotype was recovered from a human donor who received an intestinal transplant. This specimen consisted of unstimulated CD4+ T cells sorted from spleen or lymph node cells, obtained before intestinal transplant. CDR3 nucleotides: TGTGCCAGTAGTATAGGGGGCACAGGGTTTAACACTGAAGCTTTCTTT. Amino acid sequence: CASSIGGTGFNTEAFF. The full variable domain, in which reference TRBV19 and TRBJ1-1 provide the parts outside the CDR3, is DGGITQSPKYLFRKEGQNVTLSCEQNLNHDAMYWYRQDPGQGLRLIYYSQIVNDFQKGDIAEGYSVSREKKESFPLTVTSAQKNPTAFYLCASSIGGTGFNTEAFFGQGTRLTVV.